The 8 T cell receptor beta chains below all came from one sample that was sequenced in a study of response to subunit inactivated influenza vaccine. From the RT-PCR reads, TCRdb called clonotypes with MiXCR, one entry per CDR3 protein. The repertoire includes 530,000 or so distinct CDR3 sequences, 14% of them detected once, and more than 9.5% sits in the top ten. The source material was PBMCs from blood, sampled 11 to 12 days after vaccination. The source is a man in his forties or fifties who received an inactivated influenza vaccine.

This clonotype was detected a few times. V gene TRBV18 combines with J gene TRBJ2-2; D remains unclear. CDR1 KGHSH and CDR2 LQKENI come from the germline V gene. V gave up 6 bases and J gave up 2 bases, with 10 bases separating them. This CDR3 spans 14 amino acids. This chain's CDR3 is CASSQKTNTGELFF. Written as DNA, the CDR3 is TGTGCCAGCTCCCAAAAGACAAACACCGGGGAGCTGTTTTTT.

V usage is TRBV29-1 and J usage is TRBJ1-4; D uncertain. CDR3 length: 10 amino acids. The germline gives CDR1 SQVTM, CDR2 ANQGSEA. Trimming cost V 7 bases and J 7 bases, with 7 bases left between them. In DNA, the CDR3 is TGCAGCGCGTGGGGTGAAAAACTGTTTTTT. Translating gives CSAWGEKLFF.

This clonotype showed up just a few times. This sequence joins TRBV7-2 and TRBJ1-6, with D possibly TRBD1 on 5 matching bases. The CDR3 is 13 amino acids. The germline V and J ends were trimmed by 4 bases and 7 bases, with 8 bases remaining between them. Germline CDR1 is SGHTA and CDR2 is FQGNSA. As DNA, the CDR3 is TGTGCCAGCAGCTCAACAGGAAATTCACCCCTCCACTTT. Translation gives CASSSTGNSPLHF.

This clonotype was detected many times. The rearrangement uses TRBV12-3 or TRBV12-4 and TRBJ1-2, with 9 bases lining up with TRBD1. The CDR3 is 14 residues long. V shed 7 bases and J 7 bases; nucleotides not matched to a gene: 10. The CDR3 region is CASIPGQGGSGYTF. DNA of the CDR3: TGTGCCAGCATACCGGGACAGGGTGGGAGTGGCTACACCTTC.

The chain couples TRBV28 to TRBJ2-1; TRBD2 matches at 7 bases. In germline, CDR1 is MDHEN, CDR2 SYDVKM. The CDR3 contains 14 residues. V dropped 5 bases and J dropped 8; count of bases not matched to a gene: 9. The CDR3 nucleotides are TGTGCCAGCAGTCGGACTAGGGGAAGGCATGAGCAGTTCTTC. Translation: CASSRTRGRHEQFF.

The gene calls are TRBV4-1 and TRBJ2-7, with 11 bases identical to TRBD2. V shed 3 bases, J shed 3 bases, and the junction held 4 bases outside the gene matches. The CDR3 is 15 residues long. Germline lookup yields CDR1 MGHRA and CDR2 YSYEKL. The CDR3 DNA is TGCGCCAGCAGCCATGGGACTAGCGGAGTCTACGAGCAGTACTTC. It translates to CASSHGTSGVYEQYF.

This clonotype was seen more than once but under ten times. The chain uses TRBV6-2 or TRBV6-3 and TRBJ1-5; TRBD1 agrees at 8 bases. Per germline, CDR1 MNHEY and CDR2 SVGEGT. The CDR3 extends over 15 amino acids. V was pared by 6 bases and J by 2 bases, with 6 bases of the junction left unmatched. The CDR3 reads CASSRTGWGNQPQHF. CDR3 nucleotides: TGTGCCAGCAGCCGGACAGGGTGGGGCAATCAGCCCCAGCATTTT.

The sample holds a few counts of this clonotype. CDR3 nucleotides: TGTGCCAGCAGCCCCGCGGGAGCGTCCTACAATGAGCAGTTCTTC. Protein sequence: CASSPAGASYNEQFF. The chain combines TRBV5-5 with TRBJ2-1, with 7 bases lining up with TRBD2. The ends lost 4 bases at V and 1 base at J; junction bases unmatched: 5. Germline CDR1 and CDR2: SGHKS and YYEKEE (reference sequence). CDR3 length: 15 amino acids. The complete variable domain, with remaining parts taken from reference TRBV5-5 and TRBJ2-1, reads DAGVTQSPTHLIKTRGQQVTLRCSPISGHKSVSWYQQVLGQGPQFIFQYYEKEERGRGNFPDRFSARQFPNYSSELNVNALLLGDSALYLCASSPAGASYNEQFFGPGTRLTVL.